This is a list of T cell receptor beta chains from one sample in a study of regulatory T cells in long-lasting Graves disease. TCRdb reprocessed the multiplex PCR reads with MiXCR, giving one entry per CDR3 protein. The table records hundreds of thousands of distinct CDR3 sequences, roughly 14% of them present only once. These data were also reused for a study on T cells in Graves' hyperthyroidism and ophthalmopathy.

The material sequenced was peripheral blood mononuclear cells (PBMCs), taken at new diagnosis, from a patient treated with antithyroid drugs. Every receptor here comes from a man aged 25-40 years with Graves disease. Each CDR3 is given with its conserved first and last residue. Each record gives: CDR3 length, clone size, J gene, D gene, V gene, CDR3 protein, CDR3 DNA. A D gene is named only where the DNA matches it firmly. Some rows mark clone size as missing; the rest say once, few, many or name a class of expanded clone.

len: 14; abundance: many; j_gene: TRBJ2-7; d_gene: -; v_gene: TRBV9; CDR3aa: CASSVAPTGYEQYF; CDR3nt: TGTGCCAGCAGCGTAGCTCCCACGGGGTACGAGCAGTACTTC
len: 15; abundance: many; j_gene: TRBJ2-7; d_gene: TRBD1; v_gene: TRBV27; CDR3aa: CASSRTGTGIYEQYF; CDR3nt: TGTGCCAGCAGCCGAACCGGGACAGGGATCTACGAGCAGTACTTC
len: 11; abundance: few; j_gene: TRBJ1-2; d_gene: -; v_gene: TRBV29-1; CDR3aa: CSVGLGYGYTF; CDR3nt: TGCAGCGTGGGCTTGGGGTATGGCTACACCTTC
len: 15; abundance: few; j_gene: TRBJ1-1; d_gene: -; v_gene: TRBV6-5; CDR3aa: CASSYSGGQNTEAFF; CDR3nt: TGTGCCAGCAGTTACTCCGGGGGTCAGAACACTGAAGCTTTCTTT
len: 14; abundance: few; j_gene: TRBJ2-3; d_gene: TRBD1; v_gene: TRBV6-2/TRBV6-3; CDR3aa: CASSYPGQGDTQYF; CDR3nt: TGTGCCAGCAGTTATCCAGGACAGGGGGATACGCAGTATTTT
len: 14; abundance: many; j_gene: TRBJ2-1; d_gene: TRBD2; v_gene: TRBV7-7; CDR3aa: CASSLASGSNEQFF; CDR3nt: TGTGCCAGCAGCTTAGCTAGCGGGAGTAATGAGCAGTTCTTC
len: 14; abundance: many; j_gene: TRBJ2-1; d_gene: -; v_gene: TRBV28; CDR3aa: CASNIGGPPNEQFF; CDR3nt: TGTGCCAGCAATATCGGGGGGCCTCCGAATGAGCAGTTCTTC
len: 15; abundance: many; j_gene: TRBJ2-7; d_gene: TRBD2; v_gene: TRBV2; CDR3aa: CASSAVAGGQAEQYF; CDR3nt: TGTGCCAGCAGTGCCGTAGCGGGAGGGCAGGCCGAGCAGTACTTC
len: 15; abundance: many; j_gene: TRBJ1-5; d_gene: TRBD1; v_gene: TRBV15; CDR3aa: CATSPRTGGRQPQHF; CDR3nt: TGTGCCACCAGCCCAAGGACAGGAGGGCGGCAGCCCCAGCATTTT
len: 16; abundance: few; j_gene: TRBJ2-1; d_gene: -; v_gene: TRBV6-1; CDR3aa: CASSTYAGRSYNEQFF; CDR3nt: TGTGCCAGCAGTACCTACGCGGGACGTTCTTACAATGAGCAGTTCTTC
len: 16; abundance: -; j_gene: TRBJ1-5; d_gene: -; v_gene: TRBV28; CDR3aa: CASSLSAKGRNQPQHF; CDR3nt: TGTGCCAGCAGTTTATCCGCCAAAGGGCGCAATCAGCCCCAGCATTTT
len: 15; abundance: -; j_gene: TRBJ2-1; d_gene: TRBD1; v_gene: TRBV10-3; CDR3aa: CAIRTLNRGRDEQFF; CDR3nt: TGTGCCATCAGAACACTCAACAGGGGGCGGGATGAGCAGTTCTTC
len: 14; abundance: many; j_gene: TRBJ1-1; d_gene: -; v_gene: TRBV19; CDR3aa: CASSILYEGTEAFF; CDR3nt: TGTGCCAGTAGTATTCTTTACGAGGGCACTGAAGCTTTCTTT
len: 14; abundance: many; j_gene: TRBJ1-1; d_gene: -; v_gene: TRBV27; CDR3aa: CASSFMSMNTEAFF; CDR3nt: TGTGCCAGCAGTTTTATGAGTATGAACACTGAAGCTTTCTTT
len: 12; abundance: many; j_gene: TRBJ2-7; d_gene: -; v_gene: TRBV4-2; CDR3aa: CASSQDPYEQYF; CDR3nt: TGTGCCAGCAGCCAAGATCCCTACGAGCAGTACTTC
len: 15; abundance: -; j_gene: TRBJ2-7; d_gene: TRBD1; v_gene: TRBV19; CDR3aa: CASSIGGTGDYEQYF; CDR3nt: TGTGCCAGTAGTATAGGGGGGACAGGAGACTACGAGCAGTACTTC
len: 15; abundance: -; j_gene: TRBJ2-7; d_gene: -; v_gene: TRBV5-1; CDR3aa: CASSLDPSADYEQYF; CDR3nt: TGCGCCAGCAGCTTGGATCCAAGCGCTGACTACGAGCAGTACTTC